This T cell receptor (beta chain) appears in the sequencing data of a study of chemoradiotherapy in HPV16-positive cancers. At the level of the study: A couple of HPV16-positive patients' cells yielded candidate HPV-specific clones and common motifs. Study-wide results and caveats: Candidate HPV-specific clones and E7-related TCR motifs grew in tumor during treatment. Better recurrence-free survival went with HPV-responsive T-cell expansion in HPV16-positive patients.

Only in-frame clones appear in the TCRdb table, and some are missing; sequencing was by immunoSEQ multiplex PCR. The sample holds about 53,000 clones; around nine tenths are singletons and the top ten take 3% to 4%. Per germline, CDR1 SEHNR and CDR2 FQNEAQ (reference sequence). Trimming at V came to 1 base and at J to 1 base, leaving 9 bases not matched to a gene. The CDR3 has 18 residues. A remark on this clone: The antigen is undetermined.

This receptor was taken from a human donor with HPV-associated anogenital cancer. The chain employs TRBV7-9 and TRBJ1-5, with 8 nucleotides matching TRBD1. The sequencing here drew on blood, taken from a patient who underwent chemoradiotherapy. The DNA for the CDR3 is TGTGCCAGCAGCTTAGTAGCAGGGGGCTCAAGGAGCAATCAGCCCCAGCATTTT. The encoded protein is CASSLVAGGSRSNQPQHF.